This paragraph covers one TCR beta chain sequence. What it binds is unknown. 60 Vbeta and 13 Jbeta primers were used in PCR. Generated by immunoSEQ multiplex PCR, the TCRdb table keeps only in-frame clones and is missing some. The repertoire includes roughly 150,000 clones, about three quarters of them detected once, and 1.7% sits in the top ten. The data were taken from a study of cytomegalovirus exposure and HLA in healthy donors. Overall study context: Early released data had around 79 million unique TCRs, all coming from HLA-typed donors. Regarding the study as a whole: While the bulk of TCR sequences proved rare, some public TCRs turned up in many donors. There were some V segments, including TRBV6-2 and TRBV6-3, excluded as indistinguishable.

CDR1 ENHRY and CDR2 SYGVKD come from the germline V gene. The length of the CDR3 is 15 residues. J was trimmed by 4 bases and V by 10 bases; bases with no gene match: 12. The TCR originated in a young woman in good health and CMV-seronegative. The J gene is TRBJ2-5, the V gene TRBV10-3, with TRBD2 identical over 10 bases. The sequenced material came from PBMCs. CDR3 DNA: TGTGCCACCACGCCTAGCGGGGGAAGGAGAGAGACCCAGTACTTC. Its protein product is CATTPSGGRRETQYF.